A single sample is the source of the 7 T cell receptor beta chains below, sequenced in a study of blood T cell repertoires in COVID-19. Some clones are missing from TCRdb's copy, which holds only in-frame ones; the method was immunoSEQ multiplex PCR. The sample carries a few hundred thousand clones, approximately 92% recorded once. Sequencing was performed on peripheral blood. The source is a person under 30 with COVID-19, enrolled during active disease.

The CDR3 DNA sequence: TGTGCCAGCAGCCAGCAGGGGTTGGAGAACACTGAAGCTTTCTTT. Translation gives CASSQQGLENTEAFF. The rearrangement joins TRBV14 to TRBJ1-1; perhaps TRBD1 as D (6 bases). CDR1 is SGHDN, CDR2 FVKESK, per germline. Trimming stripped 3 bases from V and 1 base from J, with 12 bases between. This CDR3 comprises 15 residues.

The chain combines TRBV4-1 with TRBJ2-2; D call uncertain. Germline V CDR1 and CDR2: MGHRA, YSYEKL. The CDR3 loop spans 15 amino acids. V was cut by 3 bases and J by 3 bases, with 11 bases left in between. CDR3 loop: CASSHSPGYTGELFF. In nucleotides, the CDR3 is TGCGCCAGCAGCCACTCTCCGGGTTACACCGGGGAGCTGTTTTTT.

The chain combines TRBV11-2 with TRBJ2-7; D remains ambiguous. The ends were cut back, 2 bases at V and 4 bases at J, with 15 bases in the middle. The CDR3 spans 15 residues. From germline, CDR1 is SGHAT and CDR2 FQNNGV. The CDR3 loop is CASSLNGTGEYEQYF. CDR3 bases: TGTGCCAGCAGCTTAAACGGTACCGGAGAGTACGAGCAGTACTTC.

The chain has TRBV6-1 and TRBJ1-2; D unclear. Germline V CDR1 and CDR2: MNHNS, SASEGT. The V end was cut by 1 base, the J end by 6 bases, with 15 bases between. The CDR3 loop spans 15 amino acids. The CDR3 here is CASSEVIGFQDGYTF. The DNA for the CDR3 is TGTGCCAGCAGTGAAGTAATTGGGTTTCAGGATGGCTACACCTTC.

The chain combines TRBV6-5 with TRBJ2-5; 7 bases agree with TRBD2. The J segment lost 5 bases and the V segment lost 4 bases, leaving 7 bases of the junction unmatched. CDR3 length: 14 residues. Germline V gives CDR1 MNHEY, CDR2 SVGAGI. CDR3 sequence (DNA): TGTGCCAGCAGTTCCCCGGGAGGAGGGGAGACCCAGTACTTC. Translation: CASSSPGGGETQYF.

V usage is TRBV10-3 and J usage is TRBJ2-3; D call uncertain. Germline CDR1 reads ENHRY; CDR2 reads SYGVKD. Trimming pared 3 bases from V and 0 bases from J, leaving 10 bases between. CDR3 length: 15 amino acids. CDR3 protein: CAISDRSGSTDTQYF. CDR3 in DNA: TGTGCCATCAGTGATAGGTCGGGTAGCACAGATACGCAGTATTTT.

This sequence joins TRBV29-1 and TRBJ2-7, with a weak D call TRBD1 (6 bases). Trimming cost V 7 bases and J 0 bases, with 25 bases left between them. Germline V CDR1 and CDR2: SQVTM, ANQGSEA. This CDR3 spans 17 amino acids. CDR3 sequence: CSAWKGDLGRDSYEQYF. The CDR3 nucleotides are TGCAGCGCCTGGAAGGGGGATCTGGGCCGAGACTCCTACGAGCAGTACTTC.